This T cell receptor (beta chain) derives from a study of PD-1 blockade in classical Hodgkin lymphoma. Study findings and constraints: Newly diagnosed patients were said to have less baseline TCR diversity than healthy donors did. Differences between repertoires have undefined causes, possibly disease activity or prior therapy.

Time point denoted: newly diagnosed, previously untreated cHL patient sample. Untreated, newly diagnosed classical Hodgkin lymphoma PBMCs were used for comparison. The protocol was immunoSEQ multiplex PCR, while the TCRdb copy is restricted to in-frame clones and leaves out a portion. The sample includes more than 15,000 clones, about 85% of them seen just once. The CDR3 runs 14 residues. The junction had 10 bases not matched to a gene; V was cut back by 4 bases and J by 8 bases. From germline, CDR1 is GTSNPN and CDR2 SVGIG (reference sequence). For this clone: Antigen unknown.

The V call is TRBV30, the J call TRBJ1-2; 10 bases agree with TRBD1. Sequencing was done on a sample of peripheral blood mononuclear cells (PBMCs). This receptor was taken from a human donor with classical Hodgkin lymphoma. The CDR3 reads CAWMRDRGIRGYTF. In DNA form, the CDR3 reads TGTGCCTGGATGCGGGACAGGGGAATACGAGGCTACACCTTC.